This record covers a single T cell receptor (beta chain). Trimming took 4 bases from V and 6 from J; bases not matched to a gene: 10. The germline gives CDR1 SEHNR, CDR2 FQNEAQ (reference sequence). This CDR3 has 15 amino acids. 13 Jbeta primers and 60 Vbeta primers were used for the PCR. Profiling relied on immunoSEQ multiplex PCR, and the TCRdb table lists in-frame clones only, not all of them. This table has roughly 130,000 clones, roughly two thirds appearing once. This entry is derived from a study of cytomegalovirus exposure and HLA in healthy donors. The TCR was taken from a male donor in good health and CMV-seronegative. The rearrangement joins TRBV7-9 to TRBJ2-7, with 9 bases fitting TRBD1. Material for sequencing was PBMCs. This chain's CDR3 is CASSWTGVVLGEQYF. The DNA of the CDR3 is TGTGCCAGCAGCTGGACAGGGGTTGTTTTAGGCGAGCAGTACTTC.